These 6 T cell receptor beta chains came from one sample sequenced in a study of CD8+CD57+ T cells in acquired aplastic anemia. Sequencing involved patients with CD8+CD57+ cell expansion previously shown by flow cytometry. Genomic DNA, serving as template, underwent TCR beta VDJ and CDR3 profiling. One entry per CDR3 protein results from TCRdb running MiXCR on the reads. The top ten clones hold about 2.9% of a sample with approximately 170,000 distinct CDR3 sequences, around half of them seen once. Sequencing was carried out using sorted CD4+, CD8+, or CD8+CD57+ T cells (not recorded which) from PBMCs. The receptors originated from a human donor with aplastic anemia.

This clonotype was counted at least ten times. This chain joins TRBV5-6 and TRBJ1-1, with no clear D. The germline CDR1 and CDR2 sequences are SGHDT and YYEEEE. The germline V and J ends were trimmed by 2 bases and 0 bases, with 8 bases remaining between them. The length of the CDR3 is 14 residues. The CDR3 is CASSLEGLNTEAFF. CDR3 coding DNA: TGTGCCAGCAGCTTAGAAGGGCTGAACACTGAAGCTTTCTTT.

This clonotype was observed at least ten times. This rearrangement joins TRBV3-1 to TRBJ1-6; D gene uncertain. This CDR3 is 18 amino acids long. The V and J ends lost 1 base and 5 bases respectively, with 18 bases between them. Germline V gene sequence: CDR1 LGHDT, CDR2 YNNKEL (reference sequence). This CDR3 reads CASSQAPPVFPNNSPLHF. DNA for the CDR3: TGTGCCAGCAGCCAAGCTCCACCAGTATTCCCGAATAATTCACCCCTCCACTTT. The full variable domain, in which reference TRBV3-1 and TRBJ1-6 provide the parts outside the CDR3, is DTAVSQTPKYLVTQMGNDKSIKCEQNLGHDTMYWYKQDSKKFLKIMFSYNNKELIINETVPNRFSPKSPDKAHLNLHINSLELGDSAVYFCASSQAPPVFPNNSPLHFGNGTRLTVT.

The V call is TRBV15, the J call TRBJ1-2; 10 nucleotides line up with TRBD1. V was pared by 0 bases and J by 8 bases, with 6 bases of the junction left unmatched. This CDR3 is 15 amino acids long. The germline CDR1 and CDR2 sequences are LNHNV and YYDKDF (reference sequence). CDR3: CATSRETGGAGGYTF. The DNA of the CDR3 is TGTGCCACCAGCAGAGAGACAGGGGGCGCGGGAGGCTACACCTTC.

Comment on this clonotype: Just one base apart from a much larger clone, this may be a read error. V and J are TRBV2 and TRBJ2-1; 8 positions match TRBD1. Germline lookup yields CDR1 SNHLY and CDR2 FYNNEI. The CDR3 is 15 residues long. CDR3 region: CASSAGQGSYSEQFF. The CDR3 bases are TGTGCCAGCAGTGCAGGACAGGGATCCTACAGTGAGCAGTTCTTC.

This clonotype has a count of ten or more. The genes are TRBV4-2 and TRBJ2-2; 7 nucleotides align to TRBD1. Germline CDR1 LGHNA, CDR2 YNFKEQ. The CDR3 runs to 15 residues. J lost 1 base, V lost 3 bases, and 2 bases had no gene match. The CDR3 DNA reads TGTGCCAGCAGCCAGAGGGACAGGAACACCGGGGAGCTGTTTTTT. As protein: CASSQRDRNTGELFF.

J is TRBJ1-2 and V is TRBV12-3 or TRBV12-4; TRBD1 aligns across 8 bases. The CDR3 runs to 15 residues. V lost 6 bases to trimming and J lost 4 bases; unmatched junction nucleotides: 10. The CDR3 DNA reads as TGTGCCAGCAGGGCTACAGGGGGGAGGACCTATGGCTACACCTTC. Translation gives CASRATGGRTYGYTF.